This T cell receptor (beta chain) came from a study of cytomegalovirus exposure and HLA in healthy donors. Study summary: Most donors, more than 80% of a few hundred genotyped, fell in the Caucasian-associated ancestry cluster. Notes on the study in general: The classifier reportedly diagnosed cytomegalovirus status with high sensitivity and specificity. In a later analysis, specific HLA alleles were associated with 15,000 to 20,000 TCR beta sequences at a 0.05 false discovery rate. Most likely, a cluster of highly shared sequence variants arose as a sequencing artifact.

V shed 2 bases and J 7 bases; nucleotides not matched to a gene: 15. The CDR3 consists of 18 residues. The V gene's germline CDR1 is MNHEY and CDR2 SMNVEV (reference sequence). PCR primers comprised 60 Vbeta and 13 Jbeta primers. Profiling relied on immunoSEQ multiplex PCR, and the TCRdb table lists in-frame clones only, not all of them. Among around 65,000 clones listed, 75% were seen once. This clone was seen more than once but under ten times. Its antigen is not identified. Sequenced material: PBMCs. The chain joins TRBV27 to TRBJ2-2; 8 bases are shared with TRBD1. The sequence was obtained from a woman aged 25 to 39 in good health and CMV-seropositive. The CDR3 DNA reads as TGTGCCAGCAGTTTAAAACCGGGCAGGGGGCGTCTTGTCGGGGAGCTGTTTTTT. It specifies CASSLKPGRGRLVGELFF.